The rows below give T cell receptor beta chains drawn from one sample of a study of T cells in Graves' hyperthyroidism and ophthalmopathy. TCRdb fed the multiplex PCR reads into MiXCR, producing one record per CDR3 protein. The sample shows approximately 740,000 distinct CDR3 sequences, about 14% of them seen only once. Specimen: blood. These receptors were obtained from a woman younger than 30 with Graves' hyperthyroidism. Both conserved end residues are part of each CDR3. A D gene is named only where the DNA matches it firmly. Not every row has a clone size; where given, it reads once, few, many or a size class.

.	TRBV27	.	TRBJ1-1	17	CASSLYSRGRGNTEAFF	TGTGCCAGCAGTTTATATTCCCGGGGGCGCGGGAACACTGAAGCTTTCTTT
many	TRBV20-1	.	TRBJ2-1	15	CSARVGGLSYNEQFF	TGCAGTGCTAGAGTCGGGGGGCTCTCCTACAATGAGCAGTTCTTC
.	TRBV14	.	TRBJ2-3	13	CASSPQIWDTQYF	TGTGCCAGCAGCCCGCAAATATGGGATACGCAGTATTTT
many	TRBV10-2	.	TRBJ2-1	14	CASSAGYGYNEQFF	TGCGCCAGCAGTGCGGGATACGGTTACAATGAGCAGTTCTTC
.	TRBV2	.	TRBJ2-1	14	CASSRPGPRGEQFF	TGTGCCAGCAGCCGCCCGGGACCCCGGGGAGAGCAGTTCTTC
.	TRBV7-7	TRBD2	TRBJ2-7	20	CASSLMAGGPRGLTYNEQYF	TGTGCCAGCAGCTTAATGGCGGGAGGGCCTAGAGGCCTTACCTACAATGAGCAGTACTTC
many	TRBV7-8	.	TRBJ2-1	17	CASSPNFPSGSYNEQFF	TGTGCCAGCAGCCCCAACTTTCCCAGTGGATCCTACAATGAGCAGTTCTTC
many	TRBV3-1	.	TRBJ2-7	14	CASSQGGLTYEQYF	TGTGCCAGCAGCCAAGGAGGCCTTACCTACGAGCAGTACTTC
few	TRBV30	.	TRBJ1-2	13	CASWNQGHYGYTF	TGTGCCAGTTGGAACCAGGGGCACTATGGCTACACCTTC
many	TRBV5-1	.	TRBJ2-7	14	CASSLVGRVYEQYF	TGCGCCAGCAGCTTGGTTGGCAGGGTCTACGAGCAGTACTTC
many	TRBV18	TRBD2	TRBJ2-1	15	CASSPLGLGNNEQFF	TGTGCCAGCTCCCCGCTGGGACTAGGAAACAATGAGCAGTTCTTC
few	TRBV20-1	TRBD2	TRBJ2-1	16	CSARDFREASYNEQFF	TGCAGTGCTAGAGACTTTCGGGAGGCGTCCTACAATGAGCAGTTCTTC
few	TRBV30	.	TRBJ2-7	12	CAWGASLYEQYF	TGTGCCTGGGGGGCGTCGCTCTACGAGCAGTACTTC
many	TRBV29-1	TRBD2	TRBJ2-7	15	CSVEDSAGGLYEQYF	TGCAGCGTTGAAGATTCAGCGGGAGGGCTCTACGAGCAGTACTTC
many	TRBV6-1	.	TRBJ1-5	13	CASGVISNQPQHF	TGTGCCAGCGGGGTTATTAGCAATCAGCCCCAGCATTTT
.	TRBV10-3	.	TRBJ2-2	16	CAISESWGTDTGELFF	TGTGCCATCAGTGAGTCCTGGGGGACCGACACCGGGGAGCTGTTTTTT
few	TRBV12-5	TRBD1	TRBJ2-3	18	CASGTGTAHQVLTDTQYF	TGTGCTAGTGGGACCGGGACAGCCCACCAAGTACTCACAGATACGCAGTATTTT
few	TRBV20-1	TRBD1	TRBJ1-1	15	CSARGTGSQRTEAFF	TGCAGTGCTAGAGGGACAGGTTCTCAGAGGACTGAAGCTTTCTTT
.	TRBV2	TRBD1	TRBJ1-4	17	CASSSGTASATNEKLFF	TGTGCCAGCAGTTCCGGGACAGCCAGTGCAACTAATGAAAAACTGTTTTTT
many	TRBV18	.	TRBJ2-1	15	CASSPRGYSYNEQFF	TGTGCCAGCTCACCTCGGGGGTACTCCTACAATGAGCAGTTCTTC
.	TRBV2	TRBD1	TRBJ1-6	15	CASRASGQGASPLHF	TGTGCCAGCAGAGCCTCGGGACAGGGAGCTTCACCCCTCCACTTT
many	TRBV27	.	TRBJ1-1	14	CATGPGAGNTEAFF	TGTGCCACCGGTCCAGGGGCCGGGAACACTGAAGCTTTCTTT
.	TRBV5-1	.	TRBJ2-3	13	CASASLAGDTQYF	TGCGCCAGCGCCAGCCTCGCCGGAGATACGCAGTATTTT
.	TRBV18	TRBD1	TRBJ2-7	14	CASHRDRSSYEQYF	TGTGCCAGCCACCGGGACAGGTCGTCCTACGAGCAGTACTTC
few	TRBV19	TRBD1	TRBJ2-1	18	CASSIGRAGGGVVGEQFF	TGTGCCAGTAGTATTGGGAGAGCAGGGGGCGGTGTGGTCGGTGAGCAGTTCTTC
many	TRBV7-2	.	TRBJ2-1	15	CASSSGLTRSGEQFF	TGTGCCAGCAGCTCCGGTTTGACTAGATCTGGTGAGCAGTTCTTC
many	TRBV2	.	TRBJ2-4	14	CASSEEGETNIQYF	TGTGCCAGCAGTGAGGAGGGTGAAACCAACATTCAGTACTTC
.	TRBV4-2	.	TRBJ2-5	15	CASSQEGGGVETQYF	TGTGCCAGCAGCCAAGAAGGTGGGGGAGTGGAGACCCAGTACTTC
.	TRBV28	.	TRBJ2-7	14	CASSRPDGTYEQYF	TGTGCCAGCAGCCGGCCGGACGGAACCTACGAGCAGTACTTC
many	TRBV6-6	.	TRBJ1-2	14	CASSYSGTSYGYTF	TGTGCCAGCAGTTACTCAGGGACAAGCTATGGCTACACCTTC
many	TRBV14	.	TRBJ2-3	15	CASSRRSWVSDTQYF	TGTGCCAGCAGCCGCCGCTCGTGGGTATCAGATACGCAGTATTTT
few	TRBV5-1	.	TRBJ2-3	15	CASSLKGGGTDTQYF	TGCGCCAGCAGCTTAAAGGGGGGCGGCACAGATACGCAGTATTTT
.	TRBV3-1	.	TRBJ1-1	13	CASSSVMNTEAFF	TGTGCCAGCAGCTCCGTAATGAACACTGAAGCTTTCTTT
.	TRBV7-2	.	TRBJ2-3	14	CASSFRSGLDTQYF	TGTGCCAGCAGCTTCCGATCCGGTTTGGATACGCAGTATTTT
many	TRBV30	TRBD1	TRBJ2-3	14	CAWKGQGESDTQYF	TGTGCCTGGAAGGGACAGGGGGAATCGGATACGCAGTATTTT
many	TRBV28	.	TRBJ2-6	14	CASSQPLGANVLTF	TGTGCCAGCAGTCAACCCCTCGGGGCCAACGTCCTGACTTTC
few	TRBV4-1	TRBD2	TRBJ2-3	15	CASSQLAGASDTQYF	TGCGCCAGCAGCCAACTAGCGGGAGCGTCAGATACGCAGTATTTT
.	TRBV6-5	.	TRBJ2-2	13	CASSSLLTGELFF	TGTGCCAGCAGTTCCCTTTTAACCGGGGAGCTGTTTTTT
many	TRBV20-1	TRBD2	TRBJ2-7	13	CSAKTSGSYEQYF	TGCAGTGCCAAGACTAGCGGTTCCTACGAGCAGTACTTC
few	TRBV28	TRBD2	TRBJ2-1	11	CGAGDGNEQFF	TGTGGCGCGGGAGACGGCAATGAGCAGTTCTTC
few	TRBV7-2	TRBD1	TRBJ1-2	16	CASSLDGTGPFYGYTF	TGTGCCAGCAGCTTAGATGGGACAGGACCCTTCTATGGCTACACCTTC
.	TRBV19	TRBD1	TRBJ1-3	16	CASSMGQVDSGNTIYF	TGTGCCAGTAGTATGGGACAGGTGGACTCTGGAAACACCATATATTTT
few	TRBV6-5	TRBD2	TRBJ2-1	17	CASSYPGLADFYNEQFF	TGTGCCAGCAGTTACCCTGGACTAGCGGACTTCTACAATGAGCAGTTCTTC
many	TRBV9	TRBD1	TRBJ1-2	15	CASSVEAGGYYGYTF	TGTGCCAGCAGCGTAGAGGCAGGGGGGTACTATGGCTACACCTTC
few	TRBV4-1	.	TRBJ2-1	13	CASSQEATYEQFF	TGCGCCAGCAGCCAAGAAGCTACCTATGAGCAGTTCTTC
.	TRBV30	.	TRBJ1-1	12	CAWSGRYRGAFF	TGTGCCTGGAGTGGCCGGTACCGTGGGGCTTTCTTT
many	TRBV20-1	.	TRBJ1-5	14	CSAGGQYSNQPQHF	TGCAGTGCTGGCGGACAGTATAGCAATCAGCCCCAGCATTTT